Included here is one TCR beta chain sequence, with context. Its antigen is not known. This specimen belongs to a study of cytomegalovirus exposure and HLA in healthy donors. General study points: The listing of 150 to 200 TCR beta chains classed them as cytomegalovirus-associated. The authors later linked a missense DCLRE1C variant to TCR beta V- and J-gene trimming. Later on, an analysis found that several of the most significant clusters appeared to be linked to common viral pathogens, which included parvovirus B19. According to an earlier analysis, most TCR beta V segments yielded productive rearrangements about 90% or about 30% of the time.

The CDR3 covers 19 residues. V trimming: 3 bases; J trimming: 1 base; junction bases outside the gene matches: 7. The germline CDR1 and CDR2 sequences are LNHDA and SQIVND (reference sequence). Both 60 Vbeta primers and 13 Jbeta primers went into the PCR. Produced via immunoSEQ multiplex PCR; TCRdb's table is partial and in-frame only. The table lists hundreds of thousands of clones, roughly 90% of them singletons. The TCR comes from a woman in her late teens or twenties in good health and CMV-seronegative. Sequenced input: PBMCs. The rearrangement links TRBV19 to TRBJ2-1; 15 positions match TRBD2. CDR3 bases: TGTGCCAGTAGTATGACCCCCGGGACTAGCGGGGGGTCCTACAATGAGCAGTTCTTC. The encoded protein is CASSMTPGTSGGSYNEQFF.